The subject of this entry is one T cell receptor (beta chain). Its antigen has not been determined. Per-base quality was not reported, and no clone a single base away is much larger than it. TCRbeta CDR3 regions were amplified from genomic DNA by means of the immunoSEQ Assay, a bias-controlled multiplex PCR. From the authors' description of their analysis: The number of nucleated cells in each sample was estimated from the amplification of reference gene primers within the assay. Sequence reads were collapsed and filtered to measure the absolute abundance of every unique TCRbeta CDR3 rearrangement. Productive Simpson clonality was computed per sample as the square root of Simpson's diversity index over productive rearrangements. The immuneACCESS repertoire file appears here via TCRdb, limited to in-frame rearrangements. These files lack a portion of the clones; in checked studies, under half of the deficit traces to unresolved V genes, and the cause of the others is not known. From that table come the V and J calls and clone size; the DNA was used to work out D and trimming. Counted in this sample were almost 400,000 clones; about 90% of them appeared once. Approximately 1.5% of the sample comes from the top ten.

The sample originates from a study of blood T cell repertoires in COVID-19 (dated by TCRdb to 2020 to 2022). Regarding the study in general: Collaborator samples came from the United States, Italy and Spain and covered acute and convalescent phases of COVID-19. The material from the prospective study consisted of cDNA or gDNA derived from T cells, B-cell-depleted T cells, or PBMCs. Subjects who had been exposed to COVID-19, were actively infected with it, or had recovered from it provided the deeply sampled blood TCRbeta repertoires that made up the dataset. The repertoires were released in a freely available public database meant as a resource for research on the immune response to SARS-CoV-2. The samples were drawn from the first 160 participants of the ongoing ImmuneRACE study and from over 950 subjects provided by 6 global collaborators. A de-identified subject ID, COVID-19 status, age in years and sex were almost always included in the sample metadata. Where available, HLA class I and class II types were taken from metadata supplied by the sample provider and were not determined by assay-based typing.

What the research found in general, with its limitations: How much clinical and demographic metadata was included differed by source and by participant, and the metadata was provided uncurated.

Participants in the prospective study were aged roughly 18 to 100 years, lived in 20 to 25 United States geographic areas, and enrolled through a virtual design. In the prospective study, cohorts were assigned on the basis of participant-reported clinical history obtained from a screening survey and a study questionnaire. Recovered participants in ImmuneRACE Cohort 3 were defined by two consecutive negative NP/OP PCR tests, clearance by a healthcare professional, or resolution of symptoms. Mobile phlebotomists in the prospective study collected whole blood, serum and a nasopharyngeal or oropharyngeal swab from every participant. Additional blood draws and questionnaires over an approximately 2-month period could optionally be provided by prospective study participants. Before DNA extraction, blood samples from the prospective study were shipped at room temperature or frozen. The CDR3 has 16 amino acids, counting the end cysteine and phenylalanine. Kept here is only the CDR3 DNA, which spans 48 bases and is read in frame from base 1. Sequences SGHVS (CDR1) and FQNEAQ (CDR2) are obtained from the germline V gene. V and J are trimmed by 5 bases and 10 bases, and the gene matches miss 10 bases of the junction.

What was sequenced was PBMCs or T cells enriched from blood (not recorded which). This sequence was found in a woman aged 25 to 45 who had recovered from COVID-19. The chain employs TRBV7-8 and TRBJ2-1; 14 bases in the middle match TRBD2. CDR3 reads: CASSLREGLAGEEQFF. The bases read TGTGCCAGCAGCCTTAGAGAGGGACTAGCGGGAGAGGAGCAGTTCTTC.